This T cell receptor beta chain comes out of a study of T cell responses to AZD1222 COVID-19 vaccine. Libraries were prepared by immunoSEQ multiplex PCR; TCRdb keeps only in-frame clonotypes and omits some of them. This sample yields 95,000 to 150,000 clones, of which more than 80% are seen a single time; around 4.4% belongs to the top ten. The clonotype was recovered from an adult who received the AZD1222 COVID-19 vaccine. This specimen was peripheral blood, taken 28 days after the second AZD1222 dose.

The CDR3: CASSLGQQTLAGYTF. The CDR3 DNA reads as TGCGCCAGCAGCCTTGGACAGCAAACGCTGGCAGGCTACACCTTC. The chain is built from TRBV5-1 and TRBJ1-2, with D tentatively TRBD1 (6 bases). Germline values: CDR1 SGHRS, CDR2 YFSETQ. This CDR3 comprises 15 residues. V lost 4 bases to trimming and J lost 8 bases, with 21 bases between them.